Given below is one T cell receptor beta chain in context. Its antigen is still unknown. A CD45RA-negative memory subset and a CD45RA+ naive subset were separated from the CD4+ cells. The authors ran the assay at deep level. Data came from immunoSEQ multiplex PCR; TCRdb stores just in-frame clones and leaves some out. The table has some 2.1 million clones, roughly 94% seen once. The sample originates from a study of shared clonotypes between healthy human individuals. Study findings and constraints: Only blood samples were collected, and tissue repertoires likely differ. Enrolling few donors narrowed the genetic and exposure-history diversity that was represented.

CDR3 size: 14 residues. Germline V gives CDR1 SGHNT, CDR2 YYREEE (reference sequence). The V end was cut by 3 bases, the J end by 6 bases, with 10 bases between. The clonotype comes from a man younger than 35 in good health. Sequencing input: naive CD4+ T cells sorted from blood. Described subset: CD45RA+ positively selected. V gene TRBV5-4 combines with J gene TRBJ1-6, with a possible D match to TRBD1 (5 bases). DNA for the CDR3: TGTGCCAGCAGCTCAGGGTCGGGTAATTCACCCCTCCACTTT. Translating it yields CASSSGSGNSPLHF.